This T cell receptor (beta chain) was sequenced in a study of cytomegalovirus exposure and HLA in healthy donors. Per germline, CDR1 MNHNY and CDR2 SVGAGI (reference sequence). V trimming: 5 bases; J trimming: 9 bases; junction bases outside the gene matches: 11. This CDR3 has 16 amino acids. Comment on this clone: Its specificity is unknown.

In the PCR, 60 Vbeta and 13 Jbeta primers were used. Clones were sequenced by immunoSEQ multiplex PCR, and TCRdb holds only the in-frame ones, with some missing. This table lists tens of thousands of clones. Study conclusions and caveats: In a later analysis, HLA-C alleles had the fewest associated TCRs, DRB1 alleles the most. Within the data, a cluster of highly shared sequence variants was likely a sequencing artifact.

The rearrangement joins TRBV6-6 to TRBJ1-6, with TRBD1 matching over 9 bases. Sequencing used PBMCs. The sequence was obtained from a man aged 45 to 65 in good health and CMV-seronegative. CDR3 sequence reads: CASSRQDRGFTSPLHF. Here the CDR3 DNA reads TGTGCCAGCAGTCGTCAAGACAGGGGGTTTACTTCACCCCTCCACTTT.